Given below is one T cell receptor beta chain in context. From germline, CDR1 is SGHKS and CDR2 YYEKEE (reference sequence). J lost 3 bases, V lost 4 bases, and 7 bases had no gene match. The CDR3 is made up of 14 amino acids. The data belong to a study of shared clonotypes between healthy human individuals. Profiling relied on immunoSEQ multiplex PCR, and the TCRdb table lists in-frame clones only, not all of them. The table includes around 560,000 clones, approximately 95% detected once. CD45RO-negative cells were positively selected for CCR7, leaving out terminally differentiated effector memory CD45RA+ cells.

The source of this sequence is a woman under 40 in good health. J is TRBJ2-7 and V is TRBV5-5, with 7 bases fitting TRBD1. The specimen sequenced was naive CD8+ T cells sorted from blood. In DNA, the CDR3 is TGTGCCAGCAGCCAGAACAACAGGGGCTACGAGCAGTACTTC. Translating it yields CASSQNNRGYEQYF.